This T cell receptor beta chain was captured in a study of vaccination effects on CD4 cells after COVID-19. Study overall: Each participant was given two doses of one vaccine (BNT162b2 or mRNA-1273). Findings and limits, study-wide: Whether induced by infection or by vaccine, clones showed marked clonal contraction late after vaccination.

CDR1 is MNHEY, CDR2 SVGEGT, per germline. The CDR3 has 14 residues. V lost 0 bases and J 3 bases, leaving 9 bases between the germline ends. Sequencing was preceded by expansion of antigen-specific CD4+ T cells with viral peptide pools in the ViraFEST assay. After roughly ten days in culture, the CD4+ T cells were isolated. Neither prior SARS-CoV-2 infection nor positive nucleocapsid antibodies were present in the vaccine recipients. Cultures used a few million PBMC per well, about 10 IU/ml IL-2 and 10 ug/ml peptides. Method: immunoSEQ multiplex PCR; TCRdb's copy keeps in-frame clones and lacks some. This sample has 50,000 or so clones; more than 75% occur once, and the top ten carry 5% to 6.5%. A note on this clone: Its antigen is currently unknown.

This material consisted of CD4+ T cells from PBMCs cultured with HCoV-OC43 spike peptides, taken before COVID-19 vaccination. Stated subset: HCoV-OC43 spike overlapping peptide pool stimulation. The sequence derives from a human donor who received a COVID-19 vaccine. The chain joins TRBV6-2 or TRBV6-3 to TRBJ2-7; D unresolved. Here the CDR3 reads CASSYSSSYYEQYV. Written as DNA, the CDR3 is TGTGCCAGCAGTTACTCGAGCAGTTACTACGAGCAGTACGTC.